Shown below are 32 T cell receptor beta chains from a single sample sequenced in a study of T cell repertoires in ileal Crohn's disease. TCRdb's table, derived via immunoSEQ multiplex PCR, lists solely in-frame clones and lacks some. Seen here are some 4,000 clones, just under 85% observed once, and the top ten hold 6% to 7.5%. Sequencing was done on a sample of ileal tissue. Receptors were obtained from an adult with Crohn's disease.

The genes are TRBV4-2 and TRBJ2-1, with a tentative D call TRBD1 (5 bases). The CDR3 extends over 14 amino acids. Germline assignment: CDR1 LGHNA and CDR2 YNFKEQ. Trimming shortened V by 4 bases and J by 5 bases, and 12 bases separated the two germline ends. The CDR3, as DNA: TGTGCCAGCAGCCCCACGGACATCGACAATGAGCAGTTCTTC. Translated: CASSPTDIDNEQFF.

This clone was found once. This sequence joins TRBV10-3 and TRBJ1-4; tentatively, D is TRBD1 (6 bases). Trimming shortened V by 2 bases and J by 0 bases, and 10 bases separated the two germline ends. The CDR3 runs to 16 residues. CDR1 and CDR2 from the germline V gene are ENHRY and SYGVKD. The CDR3 is CAISEGGLSTNEKLFF. As DNA, the CDR3 is TGTGCCATCAGTGAGGGGGGCCTTTCAACTAATGAAAAACTGTTTTTT.

The rearrangement uses TRBV5-4 and TRBJ1-1, with a tentative D call TRBD1 (6 bases). V lost 4 bases to trimming and J lost 5 bases, with 9 bases between them. Germline loops: CDR1 SGHNT, CDR2 YYREEE (reference sequence). The CDR3 sequence is 12 residues long. The CDR3 DNA reads TGTGCCAGCAGCCTCACAGGGACTGAAGCTTTCTTT. Translation gives CASSLTGTEAFF. Together with reference TRBV5-4 and TRBJ1-1, the CDR3 gives the full variable domain: ETGVTQSPTHLIKTRGQQVTLRCSSQSGHNTVSWYQQALGQGPQFIFQYYREEENGRGNFPPRFSGLQFPNYSSELNVNALELDDSALYLCASSLTGTEAFFGQGTRLTVV.

The chain links TRBV10-3 to TRBJ2-1; 11 bases fit TRBD2. Germline lookup yields CDR1 ENHRY and CDR2 SYGVKD. The CDR3 contains 14 residues. Trimming cost V 10 bases and J 7 bases; bases outside gene matches: 9. DNA for the CDR3: TGTGCCACCGGGACTAGCGGAGCGGTGAATGAGCAGTTCTTC. It encodes CATGTSGAVNEQFF.

This clone was seen a handful of times. The J gene is TRBJ1-2, the V gene TRBV10-3; tentatively, D is TRBD1 (6 bases). V was cut by 7 bases and J by 1 base, with 16 bases left in between. The CDR3 runs to 15 residues. Germline lookup yields CDR1 ENHRY and CDR2 SYGVKD. CDR3 DNA: TGTGCCATCAACGACAGGACCGAGAATAACTATGGCTACACCTTC. Its protein product is CAINDRTENNYGYTF.

This chain links TRBV13 with TRBJ2-7; D is uncertain. The germline CDR1 and CDR2 sequences are PRHDT and FYEKMQ (reference sequence). Between the trimmed V and J ends, which lost 5 bases and 0 bases, there was a span of 11 bases. This CDR3 is built from 14 residues. CDR3: CASSASRSSYEQYF. The CDR3 region has the DNA TGTGCCAGCAGCGCCTCTAGGAGCTCCTACGAGCAGTACTTC.

The chain uses TRBV10-3 and TRBJ1-2; TRBD1 might be the D (6 bases). In germline, CDR1 is ENHRY, CDR2 SYGVKD. The CDR3 is 17 residues long. V was pared by 6 bases and J by 2 bases, with 22 bases between. The CDR3 DNA follows: TGTGCCATCAGCGCCCCCCGGACAGACATAGGGAACTATGGCTACACCTTC. This translates into CAISAPRTDIGNYGYTF.

The V and J genes are TRBV15 and TRBJ2-5; 8 bases fit TRBD1. Trimming took 2 bases from V and 5 from J; bases not matched to a gene: 7. The CDR3 has 15 amino acids. CDR1 and CDR2 from the germline V gene are LNHNV and YYDKDF (reference sequence). The CDR3 region has the DNA TGTGCCACCAGCAGACAACAGGGGGGCCTGGAGACCCAGTACTTC. Translating it yields CATSRQQGGLETQYF.

This sequence joins TRBV19 and TRBJ1-1; perhaps TRBD1 as D (6 bases). Germline CDR1 LNHDA, CDR2 SQIVND (reference sequence). The CDR3 covers 15 residues. V was pared by 3 bases and J by 6 bases, with 17 bases between. CDR3 DNA sequence: TGTGCCAGTAGTATGAGGGTCGGGGGGCGGGCTGAAGCTTTCTTT. Protein sequence: CASSMRVGGRAEAFF. Filled out from reference TRBV19 and TRBJ1-1, the complete variable domain reads DGGITQSPKYLFRKEGQNVTLSCEQNLNHDAMYWYRQDPGQGLRLIYYSQIVNDFQKGDIAEGYSVSREKKESFPLTVTSAQKNPTAFYLCASSMRVGGRAEAFFGQGTRLTVV.

This clone was recorded a few times. The V call is TRBV10-3, the J call TRBJ2-7; weak D call: TRBD2 (6 bases). The CDR3 runs to 15 residues. CDR1 is ENHRY and CDR2 is SYGVKD in the germline V gene. The V and J ends lost 2 bases and 0 bases respectively, with 11 bases between them. The CDR3 reads CAISEPGSFSYEQYF. The CDR3 coding sequence is TGTGCCATCAGTGAGCCCGGGAGTTTCTCCTACGAGCAGTACTTC.

The chain has TRBV11-1 and TRBJ2-7; TRBD2 might be the D (6 bases). The V gene's germline CDR1 is SGHAT and CDR2 FQDESV (reference sequence). The CDR3 extends over 14 amino acids. V was cut by 1 base and J by 1 base, with 8 bases left in between. CDR3 sequence: CASSLGRESYEQYF. The CDR3 DNA reads as TGTGCCAGCAGCTTAGGTCGGGAGTCCTACGAGCAGTACTTC.

The chain's CDR3 is CASSFATAGGNEKLFF. The CDR3 DNA reads TGTGCCAGCAGCTTCGCCACCGCAGGGGGCAATGAAAAACTGTTTTTT. This chain uses TRBV5-4 with TRBJ1-4; 8 bases match TRBD1. The CDR3 has 16 residues. Germline V gene sequence: CDR1 SGHNT, CDR2 YYREEE (reference sequence). The junction had 8 bases not matched to a gene; V was cut back by 2 bases and J by 5 bases.

This chain connects TRBV7-3 to TRBJ2-2; TRBD2 matches 7 bases. The germline V gene encodes CDR1 SGHTA and CDR2 FQGTGA. The CDR3 length is 16 residues. Trimming cost V 1 base and J 0 bases; bases outside gene matches: 2. CDR3 nucleotides: TGTGCCAGCAGCTTAATCGGGGGGACGAACACCGGGGAGCTGTTTTTT. It yields the protein CASSLIGGTNTGELFF.

The sample holds a few counts of this clone. Other DNA sequences within the sample encode an identical CDR3. The genes are TRBV7-8 and TRBJ2-3, with D possibly being TRBD1 (5 bases). Germline CDR1 SGHVS, CDR2 FQNEAQ. The CDR3 runs to 13 residues. V gave up 2 bases and J gave up 3 bases, with 6 bases separating them. The CDR3 DNA follows: TGTGCCAGCAGCTTACAGGGTACAGATACGCAGTATTTT. Encoded protein: CASSLQGTDTQYF.

As regards this clone: One end of the junction is discordant with germline, which a read error may explain. Other DNA variants within this sample encode the same CDR3. The chain employs TRBV5-6 and TRBJ2-1; 7 bases are a match to TRBD1. This CDR3 is built from 13 residues. The germline gives CDR1 SGHDT, CDR2 YYEEEE. The DNA of the CDR3 is TGTGCCAGCAGGCCGAGGGGGCGCGATGAACAGTTCTTC. Protein product: CASRPRGRDEQFF.

The CDR3 is CAISLGGTSGTDTQYF. CDR3 nucleotides: TGTGCCATCAGTCTCGGTGGGACTAGCGGGACAGATACGCAGTATTTT. This chain connects TRBV10-3 to TRBJ2-3, with TRBD2 identical over 12 bases. J was trimmed by 3 bases and V by 5 bases; bases with no gene match: 6. CDR3 length: 16 amino acids. Germline V gene sequence: CDR1 ENHRY, CDR2 SYGVKD.

This sequence joins TRBV18 and TRBJ2-1; D is possibly TRBD2 (5 bases). Germline assignment: CDR1 KGHSH and CDR2 LQKENI. The CDR3 has 16 amino acids. The V end was cut by 1 base, the J end by 8 bases, with 18 bases between. The CDR3 here is CASSPQAPRVKDEQFF. The CDR3 bases are TGTGCCAGCTCACCACAGGCACCGCGGGTAAAGGATGAGCAGTTCTTC.

This clone was counted once. This chain connects TRBV5-5 to TRBJ1-1; D may be TRBD1 (6 bases). The germline gives CDR1 SGHKS, CDR2 YYEKEE (reference sequence). The CDR3 is 13 amino acids. V lost 6 bases and J 1 base, leaving 10 bases between the germline ends. The CDR3 nucleotides read TGTGCCAGCATGCAGGGGCCGAACACTGAAGCTTTCTTT. This encodes CASMQGPNTEAFF.

The chain employs TRBV10-1 and TRBJ2-7; the D is unclear. Trimming removed 0 bases from V and 0 bases from J, with 6 bases in between. From germline, CDR1 is WNHNN and CDR2 SYGVQD (reference sequence). This CDR3 spans 14 amino acids. The CDR3 DNA sequence: TGCGCCAGCAGTGAGTCGGGCGCCTCCTACGAGCAGTACTTC. It encodes CASSESGASYEQYF.

The CDR3: CASSLNSKQQETQYF. CDR3 DNA sequence: TGTGCCAGCAGCTTGAACAGCAAACAGCAAGAGACCCAGTACTTC. The chain has TRBV5-4 and TRBJ2-5; D gene ambiguous. The CDR3 is 15 residues long. Germline CDR1 SGHNT, CDR2 YYREEE (reference sequence). V lost 1 base to trimming and J lost 2 bases, with 12 bases between them. The full variable domain, its missing parts supplied by reference TRBV5-4 and TRBJ2-5, is ETGVTQSPTHLIKTRGQQVTLRCSSQSGHNTVSWYQQALGQGPQFIFQYYREEENGRGNFPPRFSGLQFPNYSSELNVNALELDDSALYLCASSLNSKQQETQYFGPGTRLLVL.

The V and J genes are TRBV6-1 and TRBJ2-7; 10 bases are a match to TRBD2. The germline V gene has CDR1 MNHNS and CDR2 SASEGT. Unmatched junction bases numbered 2, after V lost 1 base and J lost 2 bases. The CDR3 loop spans 15 amino acids. In nucleotides, the CDR3 is TGTGCCAGCAGTGAAGAAACTAGCGGGGCCTACGAGCAGTACTTC. As protein: CASSEETSGAYEQYF.

The chain carries TRBV18 and TRBJ2-2; D is unresolved. The CDR3 sequence is 14 residues long. V lost 1 base and J 3 bases, leaving 6 bases between the germline ends. Germline V lookup: CDR1 KGHSH, CDR2 LQKENI. The CDR3 DNA is TGTGCCAGCTCACCACTCTCGGACACCGGGGAGCTGTTTTTT. Translated, it gives CASSPLSDTGELFF.

The V call is TRBV5-1, the J call TRBJ2-3; D not certain. Germline loops: CDR1 SGHRS, CDR2 YFSETQ. V lost 6 bases, J lost 4 bases, and 18 bases lay in between. The CDR3 consists of 15 residues. CDR3 sequence reads: CASTIQTHQADTQYF. DNA of the CDR3: TGCGCCAGCACCATACAGACCCACCAAGCAGATACGCAGTATTTT.

The rearrangement joins TRBV19 to TRBJ2-1; 9 nucleotides agree with TRBD2. There are 17 residues in the CDR3. V lost 2 bases and J lost 0; bases outside the gene matches: 5. CDR1 and CDR2 from the germline V gene are LNHDA and SQIVND (reference sequence). In DNA, the CDR3 is TGTGCCAGTAGTATAATTGGTAGCGGGAGCTCCTACAATGAGCAGTTCTTC. Translating it yields CASSIIGSGSSYNEQFF. The full variable domain, rest sourced from reference TRBV19 and TRBJ2-1, is DGGITQSPKYLFRKEGQNVTLSCEQNLNHDAMYWYRQDPGQGLRLIYYSQIVNDFQKGDIAEGYSVSREKKESFPLTVTSAQKNPTAFYLCASSIIGSGSSYNEQFFGPGTRLTVL.

The rearrangement uses TRBV7-2 and TRBJ2-1, with TRBD2 identical over 7 bases. CDR1 SGHTA and CDR2 FQGNSA come from the germline V gene. The CDR3 spans 17 residues. J lost 10 bases, V lost 5 bases, and 20 bases had no gene match. The CDR3 sequence is CASSSNLFSGHLREQFF. In nucleotides, the CDR3 is TGTGCCAGCAGCAGCAACCTTTTTAGCGGGCACCTCCGGGAGCAGTTCTTC. Looking up the rest from reference TRBV7-2 and TRBJ2-1 gives the full variable domain: GAGVSQSPSNKVTEKGKDVELRCDPISGHTALYWYRQSLGQGLEFLIYFQGNSAPDKSGLPSDRFSAERTGGSVSTLTIQRTQQEDSAVYLCASSSNLFSGHLREQFFGPGTRLTVL.

J is TRBJ1-4 and V is TRBV4-1, with D unresolved. Deletions cut 0 bases from V and 10 bases from J, with 12 bases between. Per germline, CDR1 MGHRA and CDR2 YSYEKL. This CDR3 region has 14 residues. The DNA for the CDR3 is TGCGCCAGCAGCCAAGATCTTCGGGGTCTAAAACTGTTTTTT. As protein: CASSQDLRGLKLFF.

The chain recombines TRBV2 with TRBJ2-2, with 8 bases fitting TRBD1. V was clipped by 6 bases and J by 5 bases; unmatched bases: 2. CDR1 is SNHLY, CDR2 FYNNEI, per germline. This CDR3 comprises 13 residues. The CDR3 DNA is TGTGCCAGCAGCGACAGGGGAACCGGGGAGCTGTTTTTT. The encoded protein is CASSDRGTGELFF. The full variable domain, its missing parts supplied by reference TRBV2 and TRBJ2-2, is EPEVTQTPSHQVTQMGQEVILRCVPISNHLYFYWYRQILGQKVEFLVSFYNNEISEKSEIFDDQFSVERPDGSNFTLKIRSTKLEDSAMYFCASSDRGTGELFFGEGSRLTVL.

V and J are TRBV6-1 and TRBJ2-7, with D tentatively TRBD1 (5 bases). V lost 3 bases and J lost 8, with 17 bases in between. CDR3 length equals 14 residues. Germline loops: CDR1 MNHNS, CDR2 SASEGT. The CDR3 DNA sequence: TGTGCCAGCAGTGAGTTTGATGAAGGGGTTAAGCAGTACTTC. Its translation is CASSEFDEGVKQYF.

This chain connects TRBV30 to TRBJ1-4; 10 bases fit TRBD1. V trimming: 5 bases; J trimming: 7 bases; junction bases outside the gene matches: 10. CDR1 and CDR2 from the germline V gene are GTSNPN and SVGIG (reference sequence). The CDR3 runs 15 residues. The CDR3 sequence: CAWRLPGQGTEKLFF. The DNA of the CDR3 is TGTGCCTGGCGCCTACCGGGACAGGGGACTGAAAAACTGTTTTTT.

The rearrangement joins TRBV29-1 to TRBJ2-5, with TRBD1 matching 12 bases. Germline V CDR1 and CDR2: SQVTM, ANQGSEA. The CDR3 has 15 amino acids. V lost 2 bases and J lost 5; bases outside the gene matches: 6. In DNA form, the CDR3 reads TGCAGCGTTGAAAGAGGGACAGGGGGCGCGGAGACCCAGTACTTC. This codes for CSVERGTGGAETQYF.

The rearrangement uses TRBV5-6 and TRBJ1-2; D ambiguous. The CDR3 has 16 amino acids. Germline CDR1 and CDR2: SGHDT and YYEEEE. V lost 0 bases to trimming and J lost 8 bases, with 20 bases between them. The CDR3 protein is CASSLGEGVGLEGYTF. The CDR3 DNA sequence: TGTGCCAGCAGCTTGGGTGAAGGCGTCGGCCTGGAGGGCTACACCTTC.

The chain combines TRBV7-8 with TRBJ1-1; D perhaps matches TRBD1 (6 bases). This CDR3 is built from 16 residues. V was clipped by 5 bases and J by 3 bases, with 19 bases between them. Germline V gene lookup returns CDR1 SGHVS and CDR2 FQNEAQ. The CDR3 here is CASSRLGGQRDTEAFF. The CDR3 coding sequence is TGTGCCAGCAGCCGCCTCGGGGGGCAGCGGGACACTGAAGCTTTCTTT.